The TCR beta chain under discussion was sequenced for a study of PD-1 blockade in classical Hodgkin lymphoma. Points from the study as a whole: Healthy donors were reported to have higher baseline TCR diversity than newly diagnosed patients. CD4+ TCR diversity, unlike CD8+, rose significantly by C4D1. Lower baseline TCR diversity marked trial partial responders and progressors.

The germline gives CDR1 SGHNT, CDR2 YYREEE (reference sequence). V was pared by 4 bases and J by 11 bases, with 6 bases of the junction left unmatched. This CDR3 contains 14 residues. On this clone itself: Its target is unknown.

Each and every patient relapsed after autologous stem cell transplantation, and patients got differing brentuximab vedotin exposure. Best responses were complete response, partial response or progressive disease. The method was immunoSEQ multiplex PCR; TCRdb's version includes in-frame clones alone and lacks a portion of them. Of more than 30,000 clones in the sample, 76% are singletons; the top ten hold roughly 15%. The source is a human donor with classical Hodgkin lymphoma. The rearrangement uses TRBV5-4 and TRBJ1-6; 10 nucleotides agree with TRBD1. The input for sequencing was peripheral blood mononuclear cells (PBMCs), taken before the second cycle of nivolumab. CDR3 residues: CASSPGQGKAPLHF. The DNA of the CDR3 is TGTGCCAGCAGCCCGGGACAGGGGAAGGCACCCCTCCACTTT.